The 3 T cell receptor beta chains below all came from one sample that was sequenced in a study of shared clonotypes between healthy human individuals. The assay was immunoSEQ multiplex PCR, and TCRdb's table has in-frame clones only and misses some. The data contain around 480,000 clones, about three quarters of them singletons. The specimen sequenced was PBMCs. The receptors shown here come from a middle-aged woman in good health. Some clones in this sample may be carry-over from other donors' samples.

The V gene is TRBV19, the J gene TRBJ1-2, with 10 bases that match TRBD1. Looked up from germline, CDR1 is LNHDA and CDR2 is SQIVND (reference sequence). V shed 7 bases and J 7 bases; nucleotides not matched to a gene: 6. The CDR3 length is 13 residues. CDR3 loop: CASKDRGDVGYTF. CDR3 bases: TGTGCCAGTAAGGACAGGGGGGATGTTGGCTACACCTTC.

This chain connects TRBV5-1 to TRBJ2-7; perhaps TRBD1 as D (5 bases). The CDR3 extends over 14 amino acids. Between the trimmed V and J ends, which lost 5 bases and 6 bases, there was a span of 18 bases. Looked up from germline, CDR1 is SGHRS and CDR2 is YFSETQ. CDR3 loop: CASRKVGARGEQYF. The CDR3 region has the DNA TGCGCCAGCAGGAAGGTAGGGGCAAGGGGCGAGCAGTACTTC.

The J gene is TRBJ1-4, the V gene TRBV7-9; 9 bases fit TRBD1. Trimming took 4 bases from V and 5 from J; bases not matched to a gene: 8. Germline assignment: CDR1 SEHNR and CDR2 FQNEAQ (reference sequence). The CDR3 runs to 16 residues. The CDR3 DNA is TGTGCCAGCAGCTACCGACCCGGGACAGGGAATGAAAAACTGTTTTTT. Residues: CASSYRPGTGNEKLFF.